The subject of this entry is one TCR beta chain. Its antigen is still unknown. A junction end diverges from the germline sequence, so it may reflect a read error. A minimum of 6 million PBMCs was isolated per sample. This sample is part of a study of blood T cells in healthy people across ages. Study-level points and caveats: The study could not conclusively compare naive and antigen-experienced cells, given its unsorted PBMCs.

Germline V gene sequence: CDR1 MNHEY, CDR2 SVGEGT. CDR3 size: 13 residues. A second about 6 to 12 cycle PCR used barcoded and J-beta primers. Every cDNA was tagged by a template-switch adaptor with 12 random nucleotides. TCRdb recomputed calls from the 5' RACE reads with MiXCR, one row per CDR3 protein. The table includes 1.5 million to 2 million distinct CDR3 sequences, 34% detected once. This sequence was found in a young woman in good health. J is TRBJ2-1 and V is TRBV6-2 or TRBV6-3; 8 positions agree with TRBD1. The sample was blood. The CDR3 DNA reads TGTGTCAGCTCTCAGGGGGCGCGCAACGAGCAGTTCTTC. Its protein product is CVSSQGARNEQFF.